A single sample is the source of the 27 T cell receptor beta chains below, sequenced in a study of tumor-infiltrating lymphocytes in primary liver carcinoma. A primer matching the constant region was used to make TCR beta cDNA from approximately 520 ng of total RNA. Amplification in three nested multiplex PCR rounds with slightly modified ARM-PCR gave rise to TCR beta libraries. The first two PCR rounds used TRBV1-TRBV30 forward primers with a C-beta reverse primer, nine to eleven cycles each. TCRdb passed the multiplex PCR reads through MiXCR, listing each CDR3 protein once. Of about 320,000 distinct CDR3 sequences listed, roughly 60% are singletons. Blood RNA was derived from unsorted whole blood, and germline DNA was extracted too. Sequencing was performed on peripheral blood. The origin of the receptors is a man aged 40-50 years with primary liver carcinoma and hepatitis B virus infection.

The chain has TRBV14 and TRBJ1-5; D gene ambiguous. Germline CDR1 and CDR2: SGHDN and FVKESK. This CDR3 spans 13 amino acids. Trimming cost V 5 bases and J 5 bases, with 10 bases left between them. Here the CDR3 DNA reads TGTGCCAGCAGCTCCACACTGGATCAGCCCCAGCATTTT. Its protein product is CASSSTLDQPQHF. The variable domain in full, with the rest retrieved from reference TRBV14 and TRBJ1-5, is EAGVTQFPSHSVIEKGQTVTLRCDPISGHDNLYWYRRVMGKEIKFLLHFVKESKQDESGMPNNRFLAERTGGTYSTLKVQPAELEDSGVYFCASSSTLDQPQHFGDGTRLSIL.

The rearrangement joins TRBV10-3 to TRBJ1-1; D is perhaps TRBD1 (6 bases). The CDR3 extends over 13 amino acids. The germline V gene has CDR1 ENHRY and CDR2 SYGVKD. DNA for the CDR3: TGTGTCATGCGAATCAACAGGGCTGGTGAAGCTTTCTTT. It encodes CVMRINRAGEAFF.

J is TRBJ1-5 and V is TRBV4-1; 8 bases are shared with TRBD1. The J call is doubtful: the DNA matches TRBJ2-3 better. CDR1 and CDR2 (germline): MGHRA, YSYEKL. The CDR3 length is 14 residues. CDR3 residues: CASRGQVTNHPQYF. CDR3 in DNA: TGCGCCAGCAGGGGACAGGTGACCAATCACCCCCAGTATTTT.

To note about this clonotype: Since a much larger clone is just one base distant, this may be a read error. The V gene is TRBV6-5, the J gene TRBJ2-3; possible D gene TRBD2, 6 bases. The CDR3 has 17 amino acids. In germline, CDR1 is MNHEY, CDR2 SVGAGI. The CDR3 loop reads CAGSYGAGTTSTDTQYF. The CDR3 DNA reads TGTGCCGGCAGTTACGGGGCGGGGACGACTAGCACAGATACGCAGTATTTT.

With respect to this clonotype: Possible read error: a much larger clone is one base away. This sequence joins TRBV29-1 and TRBJ2-7; D is perhaps TRBD1 (5 bases). The CDR3 length is 12 residues. Germline V CDR1 and CDR2: SQVTM, ANQGSEA. The V gene lost 4 bases and the J gene lost 6 bases, with 13 bases spanning the gap. The CDR3 region is CSVVARGGEQYF. Here the CDR3 DNA reads TGCAGCGTTGTTGCAAGGGGCGGCGAGCAGTACTTC.

In the case of this clonotype: The CDR3 does not close with the conserved phenylalanine or tryptophan, likely indicating a read error. It is unclear where the CDR3 begins or ends on the DNA, so no DNA is shown, and the CDR3 is as TCRdb lists it. The gene calls are TRBV29-1 and TRBJ1-2; the tabulated D call, TRBD1, remains unverified against the DNA. Germline values: CDR1 SQVTM, CDR2 ANQGSEA. The CDR3 spans 10 residues, counting both ends. This CDR3 is CSDSGIGHTL.

V usage is TRBV21-1 and J usage is TRBJ2-7; the table names TRBD1, a call not compared with the DNA. TRBV21-1 is designated a pseudogene. The CDR3 is made up of 18 amino acids. The CDR3 DNA sequence: TGTGCCAGCAGCCCACCGAATCTCTCAGGGACGGGCTCCTACGAGCAGTACTTC. Translated: CASSPPNLSGTGSYEQYF.

Of note for this clonotype: This may arise from a read error, as a much more abundant clone is one base away. The chain couples TRBV4-2 to TRBJ2-7, with D perhaps TRBD1 (6 bases). The CDR3 has 14 residues. CDR1 is LGHNA and CDR2 is YNFKEQ in the germline V gene. The CDR3, as DNA: TGTGCCTGCAGCCAAGATAACAGGGAATACGAGCAGTACTTC. Protein product: CACSQDNREYEQYF.

This clonotype turned up a few times. The V and J genes are TRBV6-2 or TRBV6-3 and TRBJ2-1; no clear D. V was shortened by 7 bases and J by 0 bases, with 10 bases between the two germline ends. The V gene's germline CDR1 is MNHEY and CDR2 SVGEGT. The CDR3 covers 14 residues. CDR3 sequence (DNA): TGTGCCAGCAAGGCCAGGAGCTCCTACAATGAGCAGTTCTTC. It encodes CASKARSSYNEQFF.

To note about this clonotype: At one end, the junction sequence differs from germline, possibly due to a read error. V and J are TRBV14 and TRBJ2-7; TRBD2 matches 9 bases. This CDR3 spans 15 amino acids. CDR1 is SGHDN and CDR2 is FVKESK in the germline V gene. The CDR3 nucleotides read TGTGCCAGCATCCCGTATATCGGACTAGCGTTCGAGCGGTACTTC. It encodes CASIPYIGLAFERYF.

A note on this clonotype: This sequence may be a read error, since a much larger clone differs from it by one base. The chain employs TRBV4-3 and TRBJ2-7; the D gene is possibly TRBD2 (6 bases). The germline V gene has CDR1 LGHNA and CDR2 YSLEER. CDR3 length equals 14 residues. Between the trimmed V and J ends, which lost 4 bases and 3 bases, there was a span of 13 bases. The CDR3 reads CASSPMRDGYEQYF. The CDR3 coding sequence is TGCGCCAGCAGCCCCATGCGGGACGGCTACGAGCAGTACTTC.

V gene TRBV21-1 combines with J gene TRBJ2-7. TRBV21-1 is flagged as a pseudogene. The CDR3 consists of 13 residues. CDR3 loop: CASSNGGRHEQYF. CDR3 sequence (DNA): TGTGCCAGCAGCAATGGAGGACGCCACGAGCAGTACTTC.

With regard to this clonotype: The CDR3 carries no conserved terminal phenylalanine or tryptophan, so it likely arises from a read error. V and J are TRBV11-2 and TRBJ2-7; D gene uncertain. The CDR3 runs to 13 residues. Per the germline V gene, CDR1 is SGHAT and CDR2 is FQNNGV. The V gene lost 1 base and the J gene lost 7 bases, with 11 bases spanning the gap. The CDR3, as DNA: TGTGCCAGCAGCTTAGGAACCGTCCGGGAGCAGTACTCC. Translating gives CASSLGTVREQYS.

For this clonotype: One junction end does not reproduce the germline sequence, and a read error may be involved. This rearrangement joins TRBV4-1 to TRBJ2-7; tentative D call: TRBD1 (6 bases). CDR3 length: 15 amino acids. Per the germline V gene, CDR1 is MGHRA and CDR2 is YSYEKL. Here the CDR3 reads CASSQDRTASYGQYF. CDR3 DNA sequence: TGCGCCAGCAGCCAAGACAGGACAGCGTCCTACGGGCAGTACTTC.

This clonotype has only a few counts. The genes are TRBV6-6 and TRBJ2-4, with D hard to call. The V and J ends lost 4 bases and 0 bases respectively, with 10 bases between them. The CDR3 length is 15 residues. CDR1 is MNHNY and CDR2 is SVGAGI in the germline V gene (reference sequence). Here the CDR3 DNA reads TGTGCCAGCAGTTTAGGTGACTTAGCCAAAAACATTCAGTACTTC. This translates into CASSLGDLAKNIQYF.

V gene TRBV11-1 combines with J gene TRBJ1-1; D unclear. The V and J ends lost 1 base and 10 bases respectively, with 13 bases between them. The CDR3 consists of 13 residues. Germline V gene sequence: CDR1 SGHAT, CDR2 FQDESV (reference sequence). The DNA for the CDR3 is TGTGCCAGCAGCTTAGTGGAGTCTGGTACAGCTTTCTTT. As protein: CASSLVESGTAFF.

Regarding this clonotype: This may come from a read error, since a much larger clone is one base off. This rearrangement joins TRBV6-2 or TRBV6-3 to TRBJ2-3, with 12 bases fitting TRBD2. This CDR3 region has 14 residues. Germline assignment: CDR1 MNHEY and CDR2 SVGEGT. The DNA of the CDR3 is TGTGCCAGCCAGCTAGCGGGAGGGCCAGATAGGCAGTATTTT. It codes for CASQLAGGPDRQYF.

As DNA, the CDR3 is TGCGCCAGCAAGGTTTCACAAACTAACACCGGGGAGCTGTTTTTT. It yields the protein CASKVSQTNTGELFF. The chain has TRBV5-1 and TRBJ2-2; unclear D gene. CDR1 is SGHRS and CDR2 is YFSETQ in the germline V gene. The CDR3 length is 15 residues. V lost 6 bases and J 2 bases, leaving 14 bases between the germline ends.

The chain employs TRBV19 and TRBJ1-2, with D tentatively TRBD1 (5 bases). The CDR3 loop spans 14 amino acids. V gave up 9 bases and J gave up 6 bases, with 20 bases separating them. The germline CDR1 and CDR2 sequences are LNHDA and SQIVND (reference sequence). CDR3 region: CARKSDWRGNGYTF. CDR3 bases: TGTGCCAGAAAATCAGACTGGAGGGGAAATGGCTACACCTTC.

This clonotype has a count of ten or more. This rearrangement joins TRBV10-2 to TRBJ2-1; 10 nucleotides line up with TRBD1. J lost 2 bases, V lost 3 bases, and 4 bases had no gene match. Per the germline V gene, CDR1 is WSHSY and CDR2 is SAAADI. The CDR3 sequence is 16 residues long. CDR3 sequence: CASSDPTGGAYNEQFF. The CDR3 coding sequence is TGCGCCAGCAGTGACCCGACAGGGGGCGCCTACAATGAGCAGTTCTTC.

This clonotype was counted once. The missing conserved phenylalanine or tryptophan at the end of this CDR3 makes a read error likely. CDR3 protein: CTSSLEETGELFY. CDR3 nucleotides: TGTACCAGCAGCTTGGAGGAAACCGGGGAGCTGTTTTAT. The chain has TRBV11-1 and TRBJ2-2; TRBD2 is a possible D gene (5 bases). Germline V gives CDR1 SGHAT, CDR2 FQDESV (reference sequence). The CDR3 has 13 amino acids.

A few counts support this clonotype. V and J are TRBV6-1 and TRBJ1-1, with D hard to call. The CDR3 length is 13 residues. Germline CDR1 and CDR2: MNHNS and SASEGT. Trimming cost V 8 bases and J 4 bases, with 14 bases left between them. In DNA form, the CDR3 reads TGTGCCAGCCGGCTCGCGGGCGGCACTGAAGCTTTCTTT. Its translation: CASRLAGGTEAFF.

Turning to this clonotype: The conserved phenylalanine or tryptophan is not found at the CDR3 terminus, so this likely reflects a read error. The genes are TRBV5-1 and TRBJ2-3; TRBD2 might be the D (6 bases). The germline gives CDR1 SGHRS, CDR2 YFSETQ. V was pared by 7 bases and J by 0 bases, with 12 bases between. This CDR3 is built from 14 residues. The CDR3 DNA reads as TGCGCCAGCCTGCGGGAAAGGAGCACAGATACGCAGTATTAT. Its protein is CASLRERSTDTQYY.

This clonotype was counted only a few times. The J gene is TRBJ1-5, the V gene TRBV28; D possibly corresponds to TRBD1 (5 bases). Germline V lookup: CDR1 MDHEN, CDR2 SYDVKM. This CDR3 comprises 14 residues. V was shortened by 4 bases and J by 4 bases, with 11 bases between the two germline ends. For the CDR3, the DNA is TGTGCCAGCAGTTCCCCGGGGGGTAATCAGCCCCAGCATTTT. This translates into CASSSPGGNQPQHF.

The chain is built from TRBV7-3 and TRBJ2-3, with 12 nucleotides matching TRBD2. Germline CDR1 reads SGHTA; CDR2 reads FQGTGA. The CDR3 is 17 amino acids. J gave up 1 base and V 3 bases, and 5 bases lay outside the gene matches. CDR3 DNA: TGTGCCAGCAGCTTGACTAGCGGGAGATCCGGCACAGATACGCAGTATTTT. As protein: CASSLTSGRSGTDTQYF. The full variable domain, in which reference TRBV7-3 and TRBJ2-3 provide the parts outside the CDR3, is GAGVSQTPSNKVTEKGKYVELRCDPISGHTALYWYRQSLGQGPEFLIYFQGTGAADDSGLPNDRFFAVRPEGSVSTLKIQRTERGDSAVYLCASSLTSGRSGTDTQYFGPGTRLTVL.

A remark on this clonotype: A much larger clone differs by one base, so this may be a read error. This rearrangement joins TRBV11-1 to TRBJ2-7, with D uncertain. The V gene lost 8 bases and the J gene lost 0 bases, with 17 bases spanning the gap. CDR3 length equals 15 residues. Germline V gene data show CDR1 as SGHAT and CDR2 as FQDESV (reference sequence). CDR3 sequence: CASGRTTYSSYEQYF. CDR3 DNA sequence: TGTGCCAGCGGCCGTACTACCTACAGCTCCTACGAGCAGTACTTC.

As for this clonotype: A junction end diverges from the germline sequence, so it may reflect a read error. The V call is TRBV11-3, the J call TRBJ2-1; 8 nucleotides agree with TRBD2. The CDR3 extends over 16 amino acids. The germline V gene has CDR1 SGHNT and CDR2 YENEEA. CDR3 loop: CASSLQISGVYSEQFF. The CDR3 coding sequence is TGTGCCAGCAGCTTACAGATTAGCGGGGTGTACAGTGAGCAGTTCTTC. Full variable domain (remainder filled in from reference TRBV11-3 and TRBJ2-1): EAGVVQSPRYKIIEKKQPVAFWCNPISGHNTLYWYLQNLGQGPELLIRYENEEAVDDSQLPKDRFSAERLKGVDSTLKIQPAELGDSAVYLCASSLQISGVYSEQFFGPGTRLTVL.